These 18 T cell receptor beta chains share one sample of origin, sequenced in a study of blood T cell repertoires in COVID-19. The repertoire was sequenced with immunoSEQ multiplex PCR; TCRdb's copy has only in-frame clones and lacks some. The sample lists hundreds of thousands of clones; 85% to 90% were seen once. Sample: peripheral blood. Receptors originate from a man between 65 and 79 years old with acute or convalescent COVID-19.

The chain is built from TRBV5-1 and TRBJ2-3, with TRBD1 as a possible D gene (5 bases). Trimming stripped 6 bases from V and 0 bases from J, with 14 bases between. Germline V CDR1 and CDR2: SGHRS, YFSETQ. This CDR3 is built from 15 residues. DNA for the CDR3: TGCGCCAGCACCCAAGGGCAGGGAAGCACAGATACGCAGTATTTT. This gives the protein CASTQGQGSTDTQYF.

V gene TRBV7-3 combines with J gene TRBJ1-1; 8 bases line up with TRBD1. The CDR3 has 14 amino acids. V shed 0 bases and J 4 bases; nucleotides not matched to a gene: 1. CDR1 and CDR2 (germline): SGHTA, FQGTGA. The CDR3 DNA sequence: TGTGCCAGCAGCTTAACGGGACAGGCCACTGAAGCTTTCTTT. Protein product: CASSLTGQATEAFF.

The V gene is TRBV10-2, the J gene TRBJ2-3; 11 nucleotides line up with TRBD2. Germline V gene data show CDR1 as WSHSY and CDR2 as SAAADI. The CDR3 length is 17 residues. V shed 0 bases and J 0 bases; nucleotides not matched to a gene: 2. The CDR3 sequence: CASSESRLAGSTDTQYF. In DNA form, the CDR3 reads TGCGCCAGCAGTGAGTCCCGACTAGCGGGAAGCACAGATACGCAGTATTTT.

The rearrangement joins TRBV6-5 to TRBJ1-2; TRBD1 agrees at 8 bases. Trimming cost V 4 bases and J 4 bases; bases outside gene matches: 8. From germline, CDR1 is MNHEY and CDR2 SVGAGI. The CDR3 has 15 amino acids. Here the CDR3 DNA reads TGTGCCAGCAGTTTGGGGACAGGACGTTTCTATGGCTACACCTTC. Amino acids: CASSLGTGRFYGYTF.

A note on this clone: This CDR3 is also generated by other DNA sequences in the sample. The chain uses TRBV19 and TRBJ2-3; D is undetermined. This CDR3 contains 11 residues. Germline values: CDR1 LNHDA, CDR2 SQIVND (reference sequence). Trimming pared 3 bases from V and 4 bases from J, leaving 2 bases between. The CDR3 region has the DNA TGTGCCAGTAGTATCGCAGATACGCAGTATTTT. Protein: CASSIADTQYF.

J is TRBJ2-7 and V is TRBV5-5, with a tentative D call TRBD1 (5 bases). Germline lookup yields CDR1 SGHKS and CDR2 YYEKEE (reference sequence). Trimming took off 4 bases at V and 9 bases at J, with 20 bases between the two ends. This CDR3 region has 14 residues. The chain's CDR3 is CASSPGHTPTGQYF. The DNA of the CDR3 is TGTGCCAGCAGCCCTGGACATACACCTACAGGGCAGTACTTC. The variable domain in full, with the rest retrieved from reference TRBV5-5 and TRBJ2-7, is DAGVTQSPTHLIKTRGQQVTLRCSPISGHKSVSWYQQVLGQGPQFIFQYYEKEERGRGNFPDRFSARQFPNYSSELNVNALLLGDSALYLCASSPGHTPTGQYFGPGTRLTVT.

DNA for the CDR3: TGTGCCACCAGCAGCCCGGGACAGGGACAGACCCAGTACTTC. Its protein product is CATSSPGQGQTQYF. The chain combines TRBV24-1 with TRBJ2-5; 9 bases map to TRBD1. CDR1 is KGHDR and CDR2 is SFDVKD in the germline V gene. The ends lost 7 bases at V and 6 bases at J; junction bases unmatched: 8. This CDR3 comprises 14 residues.

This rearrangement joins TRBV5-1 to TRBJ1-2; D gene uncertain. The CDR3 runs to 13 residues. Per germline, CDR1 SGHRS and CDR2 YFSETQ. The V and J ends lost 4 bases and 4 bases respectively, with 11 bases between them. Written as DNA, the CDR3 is TGCGCCAGCAGCGAAGCCCCTACCTATGGCTACACCTTC. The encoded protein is CASSEAPTYGYTF.

CDR3 loop: CASSPNRGTEAFF. DNA of the CDR3: TGTGCCAGCTCCCCCAACAGGGGAACTGAAGCTTTCTTT. The chain joins TRBV18 to TRBJ1-1, with TRBD1 identical over 7 bases. In germline, CDR1 is KGHSH, CDR2 LQKENI. The CDR3 consists of 13 residues. V lost 6 bases, J lost 5 bases, and 6 bases stayed unmatched.

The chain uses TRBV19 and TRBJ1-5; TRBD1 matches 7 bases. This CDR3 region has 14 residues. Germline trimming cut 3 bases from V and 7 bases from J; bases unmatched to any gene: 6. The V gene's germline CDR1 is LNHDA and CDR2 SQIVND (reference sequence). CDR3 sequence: CASSMGQGEQPQHF. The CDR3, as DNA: TGTGCCAGTAGTATGGGGCAGGGGGAACAGCCCCAGCATTTT.

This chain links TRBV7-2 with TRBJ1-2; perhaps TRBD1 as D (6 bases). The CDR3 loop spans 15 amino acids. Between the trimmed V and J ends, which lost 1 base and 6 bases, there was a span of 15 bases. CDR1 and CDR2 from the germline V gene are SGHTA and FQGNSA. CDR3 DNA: TGTGCCAGCAGCTTAGTGCGGGGGCATGAGGATGGCTACACCTTC. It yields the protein CASSLVRGHEDGYTF.

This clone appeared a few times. CDR3: CASSRTGEAFF. CDR3 in DNA: TGTGCCAGCAGTCGTACAGGGGAAGCTTTCTTT. J is TRBJ1-1 and V is TRBV6-5, with D perhaps TRBD1 (6 bases). CDR1 and CDR2 (germline): MNHEY, SVGAGI. The V end was cut by 5 bases, the J end by 8 bases, with 9 bases between. CDR3 length equals 11 residues.

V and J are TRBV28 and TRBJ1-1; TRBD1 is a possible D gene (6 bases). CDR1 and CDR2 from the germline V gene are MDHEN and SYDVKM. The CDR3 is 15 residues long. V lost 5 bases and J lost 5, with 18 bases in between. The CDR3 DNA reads TGTGCCAGCAGTACAGGGAGCGGGGTACAGACTGAAGCTTTCTTT. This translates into CASSTGSGVQTEAFF.

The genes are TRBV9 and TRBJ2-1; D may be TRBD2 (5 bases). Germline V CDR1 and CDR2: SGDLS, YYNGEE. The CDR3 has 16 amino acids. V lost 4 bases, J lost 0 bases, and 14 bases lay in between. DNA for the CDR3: TGTGCCAGCAGCCCTCTGGAGCGGAGCTCCTACAATGAGCAGTTCTTC. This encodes CASSPLERSSYNEQFF.

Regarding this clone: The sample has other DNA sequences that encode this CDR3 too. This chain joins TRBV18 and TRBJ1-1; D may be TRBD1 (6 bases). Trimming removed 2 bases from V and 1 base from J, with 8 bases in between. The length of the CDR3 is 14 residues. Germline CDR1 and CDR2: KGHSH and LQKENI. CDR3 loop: CASSPGQTNTEAFF. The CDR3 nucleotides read TGTGCCAGCTCACCAGGACAGACGAACACTGAAGCTTTCTTT.

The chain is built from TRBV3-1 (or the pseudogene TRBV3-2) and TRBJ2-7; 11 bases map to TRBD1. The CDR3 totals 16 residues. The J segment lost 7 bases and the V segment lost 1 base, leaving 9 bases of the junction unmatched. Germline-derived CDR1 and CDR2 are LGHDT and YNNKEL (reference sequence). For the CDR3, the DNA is TGTGCCAGCAGCCAAGTGGGGACAGGGGGAAGGGTTGAGCAGTACTTC. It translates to CASSQVGTGGRVEQYF.

CDR3 in amino acids: CSVLGQGNGYTF. The CDR3 DNA reads as TGCAGCGTTCTCGGACAGGGGAATGGCTACACCTTC. The J gene is TRBJ1-2, the V gene TRBV29-1, with 9 bases identical to TRBD1. The CDR3 runs 12 residues. The V gene's germline CDR1 is SQVTM and CDR2 ANQGSEA. Losses at the gene ends were 5 bases for V and 6 bases for J; bases not matched to a gene: 4. The complete variable domain, with remaining parts taken from reference TRBV29-1 and TRBJ1-2, reads SAVISQKPSRDICQRGTSLTIQCQVDSQVTMMFWYRQQPGQSLTLIATANQGSEATYESGFVIDKFPISRPNLTFSTLTVSNMSPEDSSIYLCSVLGQGNGYTFGSGTRLTVV.

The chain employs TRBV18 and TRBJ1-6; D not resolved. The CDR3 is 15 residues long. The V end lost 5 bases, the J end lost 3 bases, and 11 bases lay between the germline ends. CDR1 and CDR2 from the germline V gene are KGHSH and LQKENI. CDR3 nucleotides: TGTGCCAGCTCAGAGACCGGGAGCTATAATTCACCCCTCCACTTT. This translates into CASSETGSYNSPLHF.